The sequence of this T cell receptor (beta chain) was determined in a study of T cells in Graves' hyperthyroidism and ophthalmopathy. Points from the study as a whole: Patients with ophthalmopathy were separated from those with stable hyperthyroidism by a 13 V-J model.

Using RNA transcripts as the source, TCR beta CDR3 regions were amplified. With the HTBI primer set, the TCR CDR3 went through a first round of RT-PCR. TCRdb independently ran MiXCR on the multiplex PCR reads; one entry per CDR3 protein. The sample has about 350,000 distinct CDR3 sequences, 14% seen once; the top ten hold around 25%. This clonotype has at least ten counts. What it binds is unknown. Germline V gives CDR1 MDHEN, CDR2 SYDVKM. V was shortened by 2 bases and J by 3 bases, with 13 bases between the two germline ends. The CDR3 runs to 16 residues. Graves' hyperthyroidism was deemed stable absent ophthalmopathy progression within 18 months. Orbital computed tomography, thyroid ultrasound, serum thyroxine and TRAb, and clinical symptoms together informed the diagnoses. The PBMCs had their origin in about 9.7 ml of fresh peripheral blood.

The V and J genes are TRBV28 and TRBJ2-2, with D tentatively TRBD1 or TRBD2 (5 bases each). The TCR comes from a woman under 40 with Graves' hyperthyroidism. Sequencing used blood. As DNA, the CDR3 is TGTGCCAGCAGTTTACGGGGCGATGGGTACACCGGGGAGCTGTTTTTT. Its translation: CASSLRGDGYTGELFF.